What follows are 30 T cell receptor beta chains derived from one specimen sequenced in a study of cytomegalovirus exposure and HLA in healthy donors. It was with 60 Vbeta and 13 Jbeta primers that the PCR ran. Clones were sequenced by immunoSEQ multiplex PCR, and TCRdb holds only the in-frame ones, with some missing. Of some 190,000 clones listed, 77% were seen once; the top ten hold approximately 2%. The sample was PBMCs. Receptor source: a woman aged 25 to 39 in good health and CMV-seropositive.

The table lists this clone with a count of one. The chain combines TRBV4-1 with TRBJ1-5; 8 bases agree with TRBD1. J was trimmed by 4 bases and V by 4 bases; bases with no gene match: 6. Per germline, CDR1 MGHRA and CDR2 YSYEKL. The CDR3 extends over 15 amino acids. CDR3 sequence: CASSPVDRENQPQHF. CDR3 bases: TGCGCCAGCAGCCCCGTGGACAGGGAGAATCAGCCCCAGCATTTT.

The rearrangement uses TRBV10-1 and TRBJ2-3; maybe TRBD1 (5 bases). This CDR3 is built from 15 residues. CDR1 and CDR2 from the germline V gene are WNHNN and SYGVQD (reference sequence). Trimming cost V 6 bases and J 2 bases, with 15 bases left between them. The CDR3: CASSLQDTNTDTQYF. The DNA of the CDR3 is TGCGCCAGCAGCTTACAGGACACTAACACAGATACGCAGTATTTT.

This sequence joins TRBV15 and TRBJ2-7; tentatively, D is TRBD1 (5 bases). Trimming took off 0 bases at V and 11 bases at J, with 11 bases between the two ends. The CDR3 length is 12 residues. Germline loops: CDR1 LNHNV, CDR2 YYDKDF (reference sequence). The CDR3, as DNA: TGTGCCACCAGCAGAGATACAGGTCTTAAGTACTTC. Translated: CATSRDTGLKYF.

This clone was detected a few times. This specimen includes other DNA sequences encoding the same CDR3. The chain recombines TRBV15 with TRBJ1-5; a possible D gene is TRBD1 (5 bases). V was shortened by 7 bases and J by 4 bases, with 17 bases between the two germline ends. The CDR3 totals 15 residues. Germline V gene data show CDR1 as LNHNV and CDR2 as YYDKDF (reference sequence). The CDR3 bases are TGTGCCACCACCCTAGGCGGGGGTAAAAATCAGCCCCAGCATTTT. Residues: CATTLGGGKNQPQHF.

The chain uses TRBV7-9 and TRBJ1-1; D is perhaps TRBD1 (6 bases). Trimming pared 5 bases from V and 5 bases from J, leaving 18 bases between. This CDR3 has 15 residues. Germline values: CDR1 SEHNR, CDR2 FQNEAQ (reference sequence). The CDR3 reads CASSPTGFEKTEAFF. In DNA, the CDR3 is TGTGCCAGCAGCCCTACAGGGTTTGAAAAGACTGAAGCTTTCTTT.

This clone was seen just once. This chain joins TRBV7-8 and TRBJ2-7; 7 nucleotides line up with TRBD2. V lost 3 bases to trimming and J lost 1 base; unmatched junction nucleotides: 6. The CDR3 runs to 15 residues. The germline gives CDR1 SGHVS, CDR2 FQNEAQ. The CDR3 region is CASSLGEGRSYEQYF. The CDR3 bases are TGTGCCAGCAGCTTGGGGGAGGGCCGGTCCTACGAGCAGTACTTC.

This chain uses TRBV6-5 with TRBJ1-1; D is ambiguous. Germline lookup yields CDR1 MNHEY and CDR2 SVGAGI. This CDR3 has 15 amino acids. V was trimmed by 0 bases and J by 1 base, leaving 9 bases between them. CDR3 DNA sequence: TGTGCCAGCAGTTACTCGGAGCAGAAGAACACTGAAGCTTTCTTT. Its translation: CASSYSEQKNTEAFF.

The J gene is TRBJ2-2, the V gene TRBV9; 9 nucleotides agree with TRBD1. The ends lost 0 bases at V and 0 bases at J; junction bases unmatched: 12. Per germline, CDR1 SGDLS and CDR2 YYNGEE. This CDR3 comprises 20 residues. The CDR3 region is CASSVEGQGIMNANTGELFF. The CDR3 DNA reads as TGTGCCAGCAGCGTAGAGGGACAGGGCATAATGAATGCGAACACCGGGGAGCTGTTTTTT.

The V call is TRBV6-1, the J call TRBJ1-5; possibly TRBD1 for D (5 bases). Trimming removed 3 bases from V and 3 bases from J, with 12 bases in between. This CDR3 is 15 amino acids long. Germline CDR1 is MNHNS and CDR2 is SASEGT. The CDR3 spells CASSDQQEFNQPQHF. The CDR3 region has the DNA TGTGCCAGCAGTGATCAACAGGAATTCAATCAGCCCCAGCATTTT.

This clone was seen once. This chain uses TRBV5-1 with TRBJ2-7; TRBD2 agrees at 13 bases. V gave up 4 bases and J gave up 3 bases; unmatched junction bases: 4. CDR1 and CDR2 (germline): SGHRS, YFSETQ. The CDR3 loop spans 15 amino acids. Written as DNA, the CDR3 is TGCGCCAGCAGCCCGGGACTAGCGGGGATCTACGAGCAGTACTTC. Its translation is CASSPGLAGIYEQYF.

The count of this clone is one. The same CDR3 can be traced to other DNA sequences in this sample. In DNA form, the CDR3 reads TGTGCCATCAGTGAGAGGACAGGCCACCCCCAAGAGACCCAGTACTTC. Protein: CAISERTGHPQETQYF. The rearrangement links TRBV10-3 to TRBJ2-5, with 7 positions matching TRBD1. The CDR3 is 16 amino acids. CDR1 is ENHRY and CDR2 is SYGVKD in the germline V gene. J was trimmed by 1 base and V by 2 bases; bases with no gene match: 7.

The chain links TRBV7-3 to TRBJ2-2; 7 positions agree with TRBD2. V dropped 7 bases and J dropped 0; count of bases not matched to a gene: 2. CDR1 SGHTA and CDR2 FQGTGA come from the germline V gene. This CDR3 has 14 residues. CDR3 DNA sequence: TGTGCCAGCACCGCGGGAGCGAACACCGGGGAGCTGTTTTTT. Residues: CASTAGANTGELFF.

The chain carries TRBV4-1 and TRBJ1-5; the match to TRBD1 covers 10 bases. CDR3 length: 17 amino acids. The junction had 10 bases not matched to a gene; V was cut back by 4 bases and J by 4 bases. The germline V gene has CDR1 MGHRA and CDR2 YSYEKL. The CDR3 loop is CASSLHGGQGTNQPQHF. In DNA, the CDR3 is TGCGCCAGCAGCCTCCACGGGGGACAGGGGACGAATCAGCCCCAGCATTTT.

The rearrangement joins TRBV5-6 to TRBJ2-7; possibly TRBD2 for D (6 bases). The CDR3 is 12 residues long. Germline CDR1 reads SGHDT; CDR2 reads YYEEEE. The germline V and J ends were trimmed by 5 bases and 6 bases, with 12 bases remaining between them. The CDR3 coding sequence is TGTGCCAGCAGTTATACAGCGGGCGAGCAGTACTTC. Protein: CASSYTAGEQYF.

The gene calls are TRBV6-1 and TRBJ1-5, with a weak D call TRBD1 (5 bases). Germline V gene lookup returns CDR1 MNHNS and CDR2 SASEGT. The CDR3 totals 14 residues. V was clipped by 3 bases and J by 3 bases, with 9 bases between them. CDR3 in DNA: TGTGCCAGCAGTGACAGGGAGGACAATCAGCCCCAGCATTTT. Its protein product is CASSDREDNQPQHF.

The chain links TRBV4-2 to TRBJ2-5; 10 nucleotides line up with TRBD2. The germline CDR1 and CDR2 sequences are LGHNA and YNFKEQ. The CDR3 extends over 16 amino acids. V lost 1 base and J lost 4; bases outside the gene matches: 6. Here the CDR3 reads CASSQVVASGRETQYF. The CDR3 nucleotides read TGTGCCAGCAGCCAAGTAGTGGCTAGCGGGAGAGAGACCCAGTACTTC.

The chain is built from TRBV7-9 and TRBJ1-4; D is perhaps TRBD1 (5 bases). V lost 1 base to trimming and J lost 8 bases, with 11 bases between them. The CDR3 is 14 residues long. Germline CDR1 reads SEHNR; CDR2 reads FQNEAQ (reference sequence). CDR3 coding DNA: TGTGCCAGCAGCTTAGGCCAGGGAAGCGAAAAACTGTTTTTT. Translation: CASSLGQGSEKLFF.

This chain joins TRBV11-2 and TRBJ1-3; unclear D gene. This CDR3 region has 15 residues. The germline CDR1 and CDR2 sequences are SGHAT and FQNNGV. V shed 1 base and J shed 0 bases, with 7 bases lying between them. DNA for the CDR3: TGTGCCAGCAGCTTAGCACCGAGCTCTGGAAACACCATATATTTT. This gives the protein CASSLAPSSGNTIYF. Supplemented by reference TRBV11-2 and TRBJ1-3, the full variable domain reads EAGVAQSPRYKIIEKRQSVAFWCNPISGHATLYWYQQILGQGPKLLIQFQNNGVVDDSQLPKDRFSAERLKGVDSTLKIQPAKLEDSAVYLCASSLAPSSGNTIYFGEGSWLTVV.

The V and J genes are TRBV9 and TRBJ1-2; weak D call: TRBD1 (6 bases). The germline CDR1 and CDR2 sequences are SGDLS and YYNGEE. V lost 3 bases and J 7 bases, leaving 19 bases between the germline ends. The CDR3 contains 15 residues. This CDR3 reads CASSEGVGARSGYTF. The DNA for the CDR3 is TGTGCCAGCAGCGAGGGGGTAGGGGCGCGCAGTGGCTACACCTTC.

The V gene is TRBV4-2, the J gene TRBJ2-2; 7 bases agree with TRBD2. Germline lookup yields CDR1 LGHNA and CDR2 YNFKEQ. V lost 5 bases and J lost 6; bases outside the gene matches: 9. This CDR3 comprises 15 residues. The CDR3 protein is CASSARLAGAGELFF. The CDR3 DNA sequence: TGTGCCAGCAGCGCCCGACTAGCCGGTGCCGGGGAGCTGTTTTTT.

This chain links TRBV27 with TRBJ2-2; D is possibly TRBD1 (5 bases). Trimming took off 5 bases at V and 1 base at J, with 11 bases between the two ends. The CDR3 covers 15 residues. Germline assignment: CDR1 MNHEY and CDR2 SMNVEV (reference sequence). The CDR3 nucleotides are TGTGCCAGCAGTCCCGACAGAAGGAACACCGGGGAGCTGTTTTTT. Translated: CASSPDRRNTGELFF.

V usage is TRBV29-1 and J usage is TRBJ2-2; 7 bases are shared with TRBD1. Germline V gene data show CDR1 as SQVTM and CDR2 as ANQGSEA. V dropped 2 bases and J dropped 7; count of bases not matched to a gene: 7. The CDR3 extends over 14 amino acids. In nucleotides, the CDR3 is TGCAGCGTTGAACCTGACAGGGCGGTCGGGGAGCTGTTTTTT. It yields the protein CSVEPDRAVGELFF.

The chain uses TRBV7-2 and TRBJ2-1; TRBD2 agrees at 11 bases. Germline loops: CDR1 SGHTA, CDR2 FQGNSA. Trimming cost V 5 bases and J 13 bases; bases outside gene matches: 10. This CDR3 is 14 amino acids long. Here the CDR3 reads CASSPRLAGGLQFF. The CDR3 DNA follows: TGTGCCAGCAGCCCTCGGTTAGCGGGAGGGCTTCAGTTCTTC.

This chain connects TRBV29-1 to TRBJ1-2; TRBD1 matches 7 bases. V gave up 2 bases and J gave up 6 bases; unmatched junction bases: 9. Germline V lookup: CDR1 SQVTM, CDR2 ANQGSEA. The CDR3 runs 14 residues. CDR3: CSVETLGGADGYTF. Written as DNA, the CDR3 is TGCAGCGTTGAAACCCTAGGGGGCGCGGATGGCTACACCTTC.

V and J are TRBV5-1 and TRBJ2-3, with D maybe TRBD2 (6 bases). Germline V gives CDR1 SGHRS, CDR2 YFSETQ. CDR3 size: 14 residues. The germline V and J ends were trimmed by 3 bases and 6 bases, with 14 bases remaining between them. DNA of the CDR3: TGCGCCAGCAGCTCCACGGGGGTTGGGGATACGCAGTATTTT. This gives the protein CASSSTGVGDTQYF.

The CDR3 DNA is TGTGCCAGCTCACCTGGACTAGATGGCTCCTACAATGAGCAGTTCTTC. Its translation: CASSPGLDGSYNEQFF. This chain uses TRBV18 with TRBJ2-1; 7 nucleotides match TRBD2. The ends lost 3 bases at V and 0 bases at J; junction bases unmatched: 5. From germline, CDR1 is KGHSH and CDR2 LQKENI. This CDR3 comprises 16 residues.

This chain connects TRBV10-3 to TRBJ2-1, with 8 bases that match TRBD2. V lost 0 bases and J lost 12; bases outside the gene matches: 7. CDR1 and CDR2 (germline): ENHRY, SYGVKD. This CDR3 region has 14 residues. The CDR3 region is CAISESERGYVQFF. The DNA of the CDR3 is TGTGCCATCAGTGAGTCGGAGCGGGGGTATGTGCAGTTCTTC.

This clone has a handful of counts. The chain joins TRBV5-1 to TRBJ1-2; 9 bases map to TRBD1. The germline gives CDR1 SGHRS, CDR2 YFSETQ. The CDR3 runs 14 residues. Unmatched junction bases numbered 9, after V lost 2 bases and J lost 10 bases. CDR3 sequence (DNA): TGCGCCAGCAGCTTCTTTTCCCGGGACAGGGACTACACCTTC. Amino acids: CASSFFSRDRDYTF. Using reference TRBV5-1 and TRBJ1-2 for the parts outside the CDR3, the full variable domain is KAGVTQTPRYLIKTRGQQVTLSCSPISGHRSVSWYQQTPGQGLQFLFEYFSETQRNKGNFPGRFSGRQFSNSRSEMNVSTLELGDSALYLCASSFFSRDRDYTFGSGTRLTVV.

The chain links TRBV30 to TRBJ2-7, with 7 bases aligning to TRBD1. Germline lookup yields CDR1 GTSNPN and CDR2 SVGIG (reference sequence). V trimming: 4 bases; J trimming: 3 bases; junction bases outside the gene matches: 6. The CDR3 contains 13 residues. The CDR3 DNA reads as TGTGCCTGGACTGCTGACAGGGACTACGAGCAGTACTTC. It codes for CAWTADRDYEQYF.

V gene TRBV12-5 combines with J gene TRBJ2-2; 9 nucleotides match TRBD1. CDR1 and CDR2 from the germline V gene are LGHNT and FRNRAP. V dropped 5 bases and J dropped 6; count of bases not matched to a gene: 4. The CDR3 totals 14 residues. The CDR3 region is CASGPGQGPGELFF. DNA of the CDR3: TGTGCTAGTGGTCCGGGACAGGGACCCGGGGAGCTGTTTTTT.